This T cell receptor (beta chain) was retrieved from a study of T cells after yellow fever vaccination. 5'RACE template switching generated TCR cDNA, adding a universal primer site and UMIs. TCRdb independently ran MiXCR on the 5' RACE reads; one entry per CDR3 protein. There are under 600,000 distinct CDR3 sequences in the sample; 13% occur only once, and around 15% lies in the top ten. The CDR3 length is 18 residues. Germline values: CDR1 MDHEN, CDR2 SYDVKM. Remarks on this clonotype: One end of the junction is discordant with germline, which a read error may explain.

This chain joins TRBV28 and TRBJ2-3; the D gene could be TRBD1 or TRBD2 (5 bases each). The sequence derives from a young man who received the YFV17D yellow fever vaccine. This specimen consisted of PBMCs, obtained on the day of the yellow fever booster vaccination. The CDR3 DNA is TGTGCCAGCTGTTTATTTAAGGGACCCCGCTTGGCGACAGATACGCAGTATTTT. Residues: CASCLFKGPRLATDTQYF.